This T cell receptor beta chain stems from a study of low-dose radiotherapy and immunotherapy resistance in tumors. Study context: Patients of Cohort 1 had 0.5 Gy fractions every 2 weeks, which summed to 6.5 Gy. Each patient was administered nivolumab intravenously at 240 mg, which was a flat dose, every two weeks, along with intravenous ipilimumab at 1 mg/kg every six weeks.

The CDR3 consists of 14 residues. Germline V lookup: CDR1 LNHDA, CDR2 SQIVND (reference sequence). V dropped 3 bases and J dropped 10 bases, with 13 bases sitting between them. TRAV and TRBV primers primed cDNA for both TCRalpha and TCRbeta. Amplification, which lasted around 20 PCR cycles, used a constant-region primer and V-primer adapter to amplify TCRs. MiXCR was run by TCRdb on the reads, yielding one entry per CDR3 protein. The sample has tens of thousands of distinct CDR3 sequences, approximately 22% seen once. This clonotype was seen repeatedly, ten times or more. The sample's time point: after trial treatment. Treatment: LDRT plus nivolumab, ipilimumab, low-dose cyclophosphamide and aspirin (RACIN trial). Eligible patients bore advanced solid tumors devoid of tumor-infiltrating lymphocytes.

Here the sequenced sample was PBMCs, taken after low-dose radiotherapy plus immunotherapy. This chain uses TRBV19 with TRBJ1-6; tentatively, D is TRBD1 (5 bases). This TCR was recovered from a female donor with ovarian cancer. The DNA of the CDR3 is TGTGCCAGTAGTATCGTCAGGGACGGATCACCCCTCCACTTT. Residues: CASSIVRDGSPLHF.